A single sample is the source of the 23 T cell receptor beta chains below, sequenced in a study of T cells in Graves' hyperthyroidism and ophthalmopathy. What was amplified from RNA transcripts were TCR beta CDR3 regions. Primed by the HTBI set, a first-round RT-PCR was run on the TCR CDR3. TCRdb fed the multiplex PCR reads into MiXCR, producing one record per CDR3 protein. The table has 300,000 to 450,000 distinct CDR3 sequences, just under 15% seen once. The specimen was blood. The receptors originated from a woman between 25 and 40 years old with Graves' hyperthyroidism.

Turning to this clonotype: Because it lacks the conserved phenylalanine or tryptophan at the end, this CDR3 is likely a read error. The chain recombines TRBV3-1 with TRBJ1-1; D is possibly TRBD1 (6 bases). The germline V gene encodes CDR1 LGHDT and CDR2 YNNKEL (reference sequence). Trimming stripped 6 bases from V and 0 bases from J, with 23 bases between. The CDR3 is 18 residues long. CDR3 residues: CASRPTGTRAFMNTEAFL. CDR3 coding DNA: TGTGCCAGCAGACCGACGGGGACAAGGGCTTTCATGAACACTGAAGCTTTCCTT.

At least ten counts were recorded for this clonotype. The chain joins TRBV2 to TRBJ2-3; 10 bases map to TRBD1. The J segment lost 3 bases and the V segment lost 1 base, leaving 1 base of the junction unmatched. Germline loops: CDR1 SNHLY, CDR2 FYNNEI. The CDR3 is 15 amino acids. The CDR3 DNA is TGTGCCAGCAGTGAAGGGACAGGGGGGACAGATACGCAGTATTTT. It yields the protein CASSEGTGGTDTQYF.

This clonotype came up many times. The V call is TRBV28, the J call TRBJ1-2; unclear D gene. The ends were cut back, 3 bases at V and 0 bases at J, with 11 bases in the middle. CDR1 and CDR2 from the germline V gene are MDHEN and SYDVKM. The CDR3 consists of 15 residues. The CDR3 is CASSLVQPTNYGYTF. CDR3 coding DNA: TGTGCCAGCAGTTTGGTACAGCCTACTAACTATGGCTACACCTTC.

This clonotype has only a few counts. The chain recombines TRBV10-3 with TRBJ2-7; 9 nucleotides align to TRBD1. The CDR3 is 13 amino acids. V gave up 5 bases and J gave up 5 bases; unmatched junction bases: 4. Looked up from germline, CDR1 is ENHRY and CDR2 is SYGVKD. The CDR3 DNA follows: TGTGCCATCAGTCCACAGGGGGCAGACGAGCAGTACTTC. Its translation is CAISPQGADEQYF.

DNA of the CDR3: TGTGCCAGCAGCTACCCCGGGGGGGGGGGGATGAACACTGAAGCTTTCTTT. The encoded protein is CASSYPGGGGMNTEAFF. The rearrangement joins TRBV5-5 to TRBJ1-1; a weak D match, TRBD1 (5 bases). V was clipped by 3 bases and J by 0 bases, with 18 bases between them. This CDR3 contains 17 residues. From germline, CDR1 is SGHKS and CDR2 YYEKEE (reference sequence).

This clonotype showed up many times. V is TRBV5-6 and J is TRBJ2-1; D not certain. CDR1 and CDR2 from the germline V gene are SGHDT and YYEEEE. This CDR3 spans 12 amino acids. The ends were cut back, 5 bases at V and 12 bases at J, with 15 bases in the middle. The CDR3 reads CASSYAALRQFF. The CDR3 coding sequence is TGTGCCAGCAGTTACGCGGCTTTGAGGCAGTTCTTC.

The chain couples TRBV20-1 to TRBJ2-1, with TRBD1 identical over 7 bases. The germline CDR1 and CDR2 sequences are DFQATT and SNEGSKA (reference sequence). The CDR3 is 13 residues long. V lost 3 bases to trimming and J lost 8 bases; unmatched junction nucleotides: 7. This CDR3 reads CSASYLQGYEQFF. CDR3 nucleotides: TGCAGTGCTAGCTACCTACAGGGGTATGAGCAGTTCTTC.

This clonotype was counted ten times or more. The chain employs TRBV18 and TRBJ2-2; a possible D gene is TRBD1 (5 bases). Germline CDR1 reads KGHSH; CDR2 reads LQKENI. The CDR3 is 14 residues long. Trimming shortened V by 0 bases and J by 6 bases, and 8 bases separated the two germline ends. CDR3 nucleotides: TGTGCCAGCTCACCACCGTCGACAGCCGGGGAGCTGTTTTTT. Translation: CASSPPSTAGELFF.

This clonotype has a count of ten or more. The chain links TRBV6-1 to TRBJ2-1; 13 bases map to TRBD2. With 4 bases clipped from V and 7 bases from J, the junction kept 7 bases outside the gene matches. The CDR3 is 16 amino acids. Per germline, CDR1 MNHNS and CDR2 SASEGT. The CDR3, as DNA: TGTGCCAGCAGTGGGGGAGGGACTAGCGGGAATAATGAGCAGTTCTTC. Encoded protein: CASSGGGTSGNNEQFF.

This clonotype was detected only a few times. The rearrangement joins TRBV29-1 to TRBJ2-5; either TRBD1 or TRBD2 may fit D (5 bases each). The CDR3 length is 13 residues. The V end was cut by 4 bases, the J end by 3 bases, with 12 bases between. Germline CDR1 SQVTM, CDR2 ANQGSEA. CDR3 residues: CSVGDGIEETQYF. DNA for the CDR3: TGCAGCGTTGGGGACGGAATTGAAGAGACCCAGTACTTC.

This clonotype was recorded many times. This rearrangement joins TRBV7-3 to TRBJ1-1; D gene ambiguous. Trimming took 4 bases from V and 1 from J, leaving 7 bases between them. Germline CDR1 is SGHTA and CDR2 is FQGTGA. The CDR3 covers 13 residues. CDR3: CASSSFQNTEAFF. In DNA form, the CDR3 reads TGTGCCAGCAGCTCTTTCCAGAACACTGAAGCTTTCTTT.

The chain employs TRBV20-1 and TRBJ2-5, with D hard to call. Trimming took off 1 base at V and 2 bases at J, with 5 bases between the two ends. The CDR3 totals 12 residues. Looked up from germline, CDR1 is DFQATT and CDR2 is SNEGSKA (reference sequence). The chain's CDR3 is CSARGVQETQYF. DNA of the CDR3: TGCAGTGCTAGAGGGGTACAAGAGACCCAGTACTTC.

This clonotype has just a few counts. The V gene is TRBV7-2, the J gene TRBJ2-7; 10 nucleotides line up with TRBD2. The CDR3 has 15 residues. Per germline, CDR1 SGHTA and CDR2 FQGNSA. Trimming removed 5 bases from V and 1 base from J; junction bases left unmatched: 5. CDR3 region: CASSTGLAPSYEQYF. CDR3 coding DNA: TGTGCCAGCAGCACGGGACTAGCGCCTTCCTACGAGCAGTACTTC. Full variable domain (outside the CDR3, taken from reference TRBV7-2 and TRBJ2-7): GAGVSQSPSNKVTEKGKDVELRCDPISGHTALYWYRQSLGQGLEFLIYFQGNSAPDKSGLPSDRFSAERTGGSVSTLTIQRTQQEDSAVYLCASSTGLAPSYEQYFGPGTRLTVT.

In DNA, the CDR3 is TGCAGTGCTAGGGTGGCAGGGGGCGCCTATGGCTACACCTTC. This gives the protein CSARVAGGAYGYTF. The rearrangement links TRBV20-1 to TRBJ1-2, with 8 bases identical to TRBD1. Unmatched junction bases numbered 7, after V lost 3 bases and J lost 4 bases. The CDR3 covers 14 residues. Germline V gene sequence: CDR1 DFQATT, CDR2 SNEGSKA (reference sequence).

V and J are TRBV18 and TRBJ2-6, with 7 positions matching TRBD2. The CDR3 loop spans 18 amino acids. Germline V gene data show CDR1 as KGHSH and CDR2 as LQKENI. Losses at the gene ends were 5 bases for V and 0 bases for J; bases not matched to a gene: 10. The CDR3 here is CASSTTTGGSSGANVLTF. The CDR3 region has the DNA TGTGCCAGCTCAACCACGACGGGGGGAAGCTCTGGGGCCAACGTCCTGACTTTC.

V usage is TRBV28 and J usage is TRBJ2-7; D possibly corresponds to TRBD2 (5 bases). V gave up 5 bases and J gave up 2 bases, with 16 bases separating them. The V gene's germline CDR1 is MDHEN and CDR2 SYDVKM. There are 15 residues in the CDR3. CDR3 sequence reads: CASSRDGGWTYEQYF. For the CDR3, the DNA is TGTGCCAGCAGTCGAGACGGCGGGTGGACCTACGAGCAGTACTTC.

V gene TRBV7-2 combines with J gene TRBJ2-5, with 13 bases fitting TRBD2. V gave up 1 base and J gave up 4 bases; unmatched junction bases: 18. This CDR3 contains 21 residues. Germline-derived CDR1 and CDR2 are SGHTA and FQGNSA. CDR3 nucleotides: TGTGCCAGCAGCTTAGAAAAGATCCCAATAACTAGCGGGAGGGGGGGAGAGACCCAGTACTTC. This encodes CASSLEKIPITSGRGGETQYF.

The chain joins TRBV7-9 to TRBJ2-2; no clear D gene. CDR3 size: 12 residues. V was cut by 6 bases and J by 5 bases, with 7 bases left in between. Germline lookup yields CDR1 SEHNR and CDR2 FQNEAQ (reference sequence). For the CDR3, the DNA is TGTGCCAGCAGTATACAGACCGGGGAGCTGTTTTTT. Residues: CASSIQTGELFF.

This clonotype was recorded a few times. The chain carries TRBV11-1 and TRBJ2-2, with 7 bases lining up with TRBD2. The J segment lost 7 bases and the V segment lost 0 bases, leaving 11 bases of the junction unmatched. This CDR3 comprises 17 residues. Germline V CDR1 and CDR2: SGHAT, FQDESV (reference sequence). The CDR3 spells CASSLALASGGVGELFF. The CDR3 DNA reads TGTGCCAGCAGCTTAGCTTTGGCTAGCGGAGGGGTCGGGGAGCTGTTTTTT.

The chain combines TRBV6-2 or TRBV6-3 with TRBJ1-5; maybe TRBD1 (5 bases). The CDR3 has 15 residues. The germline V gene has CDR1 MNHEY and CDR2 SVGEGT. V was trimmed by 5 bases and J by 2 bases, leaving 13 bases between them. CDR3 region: CASSRTRYGNQPQHF. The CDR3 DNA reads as TGTGCCAGCAGTCGGACACGCTATGGCAATCAGCCCCAGCATTTT.

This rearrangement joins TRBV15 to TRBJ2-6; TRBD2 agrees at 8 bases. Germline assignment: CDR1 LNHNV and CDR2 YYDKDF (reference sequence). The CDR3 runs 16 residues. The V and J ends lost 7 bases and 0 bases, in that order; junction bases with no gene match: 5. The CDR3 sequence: CATMSGGVSGANVLTF. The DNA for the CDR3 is TGTGCCACCATGTCGGGAGGGGTCTCTGGGGCCAACGTCCTGACTTTC.

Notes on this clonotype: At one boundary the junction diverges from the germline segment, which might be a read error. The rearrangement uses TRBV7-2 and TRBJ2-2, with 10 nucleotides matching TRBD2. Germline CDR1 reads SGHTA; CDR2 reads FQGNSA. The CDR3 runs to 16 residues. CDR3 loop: CASSQRTSGNSGELFF. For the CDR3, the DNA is TGTGCCAGCAGCCAACGGACTAGCGGCAACAGCGGGGAGCTGTTTTTT.

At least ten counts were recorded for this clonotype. In DNA form, the CDR3 reads TGTGCCAGCAGCCAAAGACTAGCGGGAGCTAATGAGCAGTTCTTC. This sequence encodes CASSQRLAGANEQFF. The chain uses TRBV27 and TRBJ2-1, with TRBD2 matching over 12 bases. The CDR3 runs 15 residues. Germline lookup yields CDR1 MNHEY and CDR2 SMNVEV (reference sequence). Losses at the gene ends were 6 bases for V and 7 bases for J; bases not matched to a gene: 7.